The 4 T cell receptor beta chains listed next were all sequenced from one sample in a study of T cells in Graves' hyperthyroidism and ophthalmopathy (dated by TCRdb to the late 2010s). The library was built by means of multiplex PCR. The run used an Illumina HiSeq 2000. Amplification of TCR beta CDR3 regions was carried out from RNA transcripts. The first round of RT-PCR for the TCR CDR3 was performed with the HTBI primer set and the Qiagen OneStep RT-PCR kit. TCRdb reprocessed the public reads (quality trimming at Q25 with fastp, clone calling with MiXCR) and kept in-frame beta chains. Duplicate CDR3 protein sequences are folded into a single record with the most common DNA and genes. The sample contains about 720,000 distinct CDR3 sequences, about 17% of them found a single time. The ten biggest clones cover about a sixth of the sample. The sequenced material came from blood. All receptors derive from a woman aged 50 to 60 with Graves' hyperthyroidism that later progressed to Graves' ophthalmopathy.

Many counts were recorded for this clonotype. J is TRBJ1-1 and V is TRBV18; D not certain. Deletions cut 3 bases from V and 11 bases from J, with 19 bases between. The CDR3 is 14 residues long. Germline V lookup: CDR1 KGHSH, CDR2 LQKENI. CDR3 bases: TGTGCCAGCTCACCCACGACGAACGGGATTATGGCTTTCTTT. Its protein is CASSPTTNGIMAFF.

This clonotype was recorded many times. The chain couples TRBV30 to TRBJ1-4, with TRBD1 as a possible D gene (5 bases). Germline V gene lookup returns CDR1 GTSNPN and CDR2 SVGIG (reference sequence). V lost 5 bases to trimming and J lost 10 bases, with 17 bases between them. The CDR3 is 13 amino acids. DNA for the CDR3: TGTGCCTGGGCCCCAGTGGGGGGTGCAAAACTGTTTTTT. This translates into CAWAPVGGAKLFF.

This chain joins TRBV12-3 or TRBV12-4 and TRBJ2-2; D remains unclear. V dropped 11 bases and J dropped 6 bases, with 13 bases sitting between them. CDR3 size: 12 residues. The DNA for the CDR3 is TGTGCCTCACGGGCGGTTTCCGGGGAGCTGTTTTTT. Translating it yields CASRAVSGELFF.

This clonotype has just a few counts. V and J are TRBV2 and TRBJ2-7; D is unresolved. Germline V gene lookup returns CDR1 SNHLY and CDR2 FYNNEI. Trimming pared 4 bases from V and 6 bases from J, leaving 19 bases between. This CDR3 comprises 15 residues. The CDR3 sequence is CASSAFWGSHVEQYF. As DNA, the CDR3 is TGTGCCAGCAGTGCTTTTTGGGGAAGTCACGTCGAGCAGTACTTC.